Reported below is one T cell receptor (beta chain). What it recognizes is unknown. The CDR3 runs 18 residues. Germline V gene lookup returns CDR1 KGHDR and CDR2 SFDVKD. V dropped 3 bases and J dropped 3; count of bases not matched to a gene: 14. TCRdb re-analysed the 5' RACE reads in MiXCR, keeping a single row per CDR3 protein. The data contain 400,000 or so distinct CDR3 sequences, 9% of them seen just once; the ten biggest clones take up approximately 9.3%. This entry comes from a study of identical twins. Findings and caveats of the study: Analyses of zero insertions could be partly confounded by invariant MAIT and iNKT cells. Models underestimated out-of-frame TCR alpha sharing in monozygotic twins. Twin pairs had excess sharing that was weaker in beta out-of-frame sequences.

The donor group consisted entirely of healthy Caucasians. The source of this sequence is a woman aged 45-59 years in good health. Source material: naive T cells sorted from blood. This rearrangement joins TRBV24-1 to TRBJ2-5, with TRBD1 matching 8 bases. This chain's CDR3 is CATSDPNSAGGMEETQYF. The CDR3 nucleotides read TGTGCCACCAGTGATCCCAACTCCGCAGGGGGCATGGAAGAGACCCAGTACTTC.